These 6 T cell receptor beta chains originate from one sample sequenced in a study of blood T cell repertoires in COVID-19. Only in-frame clones appear in the TCRdb table, and some are missing; sequencing was by immunoSEQ multiplex PCR. The sample lists fewer than 90,000 clones, roughly nine tenths occurring once. The sample taken for sequencing was peripheral blood. The source of these receptors is a man older than 75 in a cohort sampled during active COVID-19.

V is TRBV5-6 and J is TRBJ1-1; D perhaps matches TRBD1 (5 bases). Between the trimmed V and J ends, which lost 4 bases and 6 bases, there was a span of 13 bases. This CDR3 has 13 amino acids. Germline assignment: CDR1 SGHDT and CDR2 YYEEEE. The CDR3 reads CASSVRVLSEAFF. In DNA, the CDR3 is TGTGCCAGCAGCGTCAGGGTTCTGTCTGAAGCTTTCTTT.

The V call is TRBV11-1, the J call TRBJ2-2; 7 nucleotides match TRBD2. V was pared by 5 bases and J by 0 bases, with 6 bases of the junction left unmatched. The CDR3 covers 16 residues. Germline V gene data show CDR1 as SGHAT and CDR2 as FQDESV (reference sequence). The CDR3 here is CASSPRAGTNTGELFF. As DNA, the CDR3 is TGTGCCAGCAGCCCCCGAGCGGGGACGAACACCGGGGAGCTGTTTTTT.

The chain uses TRBV28 and TRBJ1-4; 11 nucleotides align to TRBD1. J lost 7 bases, V lost 3 bases, and 1 base had no gene match. There are 14 residues in the CDR3. Germline V gene sequence: CDR1 MDHEN, CDR2 SYDVKM. The DNA of the CDR3 is TGTGCCAGCAGTTTGGACAGGGGGCCTGAAAAACTGTTTTTT. Translation gives CASSLDRGPEKLFF.

The rearrangement links TRBV5-5 to TRBJ1-1, with a possible D match to TRBD1 (5 bases). The germline V gene encodes CDR1 SGHKS and CDR2 YYEKEE (reference sequence). This CDR3 comprises 13 residues. Trimming stripped 2 bases from V and 2 bases from J, with 7 bases between. Here the CDR3 reads CASSLTGNTEAFF. The CDR3 DNA reads as TGTGCCAGCAGCTTAACAGGCAACACTGAAGCTTTCTTT.

V is TRBV27 and J is TRBJ2-7; maybe TRBD2 (6 bases). The CDR3 sequence is 13 residues long. Looked up from germline, CDR1 is MNHEY and CDR2 is SMNVEV (reference sequence). V was trimmed by 6 bases and J by 3 bases, leaving 12 bases between them. The CDR3 region is CASRKEGNYEQYV. CDR3 nucleotide sequence: TGTGCCAGCAGAAAGGAGGGTAACTACGAGCAGTACGTC.

The rearrangement joins TRBV11-2 to TRBJ2-1, with TRBD2 identical over 7 bases. Germline V gene sequence: CDR1 SGHAT, CDR2 FQNNGV. The CDR3 is 14 amino acids. V gave up 4 bases and J gave up 11 bases; unmatched junction bases: 11. CDR3 nucleotide sequence: TGTGCCAGCAGCTCTCCGGCTGCGGGGGACCAGCAGTTCTTC. It specifies CASSSPAAGDQQFF.